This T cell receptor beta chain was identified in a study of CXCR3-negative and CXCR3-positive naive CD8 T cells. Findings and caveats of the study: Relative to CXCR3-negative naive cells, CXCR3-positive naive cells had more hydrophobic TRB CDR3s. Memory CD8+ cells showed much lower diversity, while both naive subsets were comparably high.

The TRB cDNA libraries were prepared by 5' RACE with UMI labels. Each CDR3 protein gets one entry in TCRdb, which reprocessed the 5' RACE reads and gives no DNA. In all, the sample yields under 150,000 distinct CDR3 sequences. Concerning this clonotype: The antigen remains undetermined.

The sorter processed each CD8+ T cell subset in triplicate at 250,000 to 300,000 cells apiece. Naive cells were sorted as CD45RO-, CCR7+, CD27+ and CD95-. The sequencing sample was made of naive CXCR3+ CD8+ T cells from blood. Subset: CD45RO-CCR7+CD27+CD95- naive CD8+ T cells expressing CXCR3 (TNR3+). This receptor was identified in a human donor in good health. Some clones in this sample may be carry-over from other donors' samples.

Here the CDR3 reads CASRTGTENTGELFF. The gene calls are TRBV2 and TRBJ2-2; checking the TCRdb D call of TRBD1 is not possible without DNA. The V gene's germline CDR1 is SNHLY and CDR2 FYNNEI. There are 15 residues in the CDR3.